These T cell receptor beta chains were read from a single sample in a study of sequential checkpoint blockade in melanoma. This table comes from immunoSEQ multiplex PCR, and its TCRdb copy is limited to in-frame clones, with some not included. The table has some 4,100 clones, 19% seen once. Sequences were derived from tumor tissue (inferred from file names), sampled from a patient given nivolumab and ipilimumab in sequence. These receptors all stem from a human patient with melanoma. Some clones in this sample may be carry-over from other donors' samples. The CDR3 runs from the conserved cysteine through the conserved F or W. The D gene is left open where the match is weak. Size values are once, few and many counts, or a class for expanded clones, and some rows have none.

v_call	clone_size	j_call	d_call	cdr3_nt	cdr3_aa
TRBV4-1	NA	TRBJ1-2	NA	TGCGCCAGCAGCCAAGATAGAACCCCCGGAGGCTACACCTTC	CASSQDRTPGGYTF
TRBV6-8	NA	TRBJ2-1	TRBD1	TGTGCCAGCAGTGGTGGGACAGGGGTGCTCAATGAGCAGTTCTTC	CASSGGTGVLNEQFF
TRBV11-3	few	TRBJ2-7	TRBD1	TGTGCCAGCAGCCAACAGGGGGTATGGGGCGAGCAGTACTTC	CASSQQGVWGEQYF
TRBV11-3	many	TRBJ1-1	NA	TGTGCCAGCAGCTTGGAAGGGCGGGGAGGGACTGAAGCTTTCTTT	CASSLEGRGGTEAFF
TRBV11-3	many	TRBJ1-1	NA	TGTGCCAGCAGCCCCAGCGGGACAAAAAACACTGAAGCTTTCTTT	CASSPSGTKNTEAFF
TRBV11-3	medium-sized	TRBJ2-1	TRBD1	TGTGCTAGCAGCTTACAGGGGGCACCCTACAATGAGCAGTTCTTC	CASSLQGAPYNEQFF
TRBV12-5	NA	TRBJ1-1	NA	TGTGCTAGTGGTCGGCAGGGGATGAACACTGAAGCTTTCTTT	CASGRQGMNTEAFF
TRBV4-1	few	TRBJ1-2	TRBD1	TGCGCCAGCAGCCAAGAGTTCACAGGGGATGCCTATGGCTACACCTTC	CASSQEFTGDAYGYTF
TRBV12-5	few	TRBJ1-5	NA	TGTGCTAGTGGTTTGTCTCGACCCCTAGGGCTCAGCAATCAGCCCCAGCATTTT	CASGLSRPLGLSNQPQHF
TRBV9	few	TRBJ2-7	TRBD1	TGTGCCAGCAGTCTACAGGGGTACGAGCAGTACTTC	CASSLQGYEQYF
TRBV25-1	once	TRBJ1-3	NA	TGTGCCAGCAGTGCCCGGGGCGACTCTGGAAACACCATATATTTT	CASSARGDSGNTIYF
TRBV5-1	NA	TRBJ2-1	NA	TGCGCCAGCAGCATTAACGCGGCCTCCTACAATGAGCAGTTCTTC	CASSINAASYNEQFF
TRBV6-8	few	TRBJ1-2	NA	TGTGCCAGCAGTGAGAGGACGGTAGCTAACTATGGCTACACCTTC	CASSERTVANYGYTF
TRBV12-5	few	TRBJ1-4	NA	TGTGCTAGTGGTTTGGGAGGGGCGGCTAATGAAAAACTGTTTTTT	CASGLGGAANEKLFF
TRBV15	NA	TRBJ1-2	NA	TGTGCCACCAGCAGACCTACAGGGAGTCGTAACTATGGCTACACCTTC	CATSRPTGSRNYGYTF
TRBV28	NA	TRBJ2-5	NA	TGTGCCAGCAGTTTGCCGAGGGGGGCTTGGACCCAGTACTTC	CASSLPRGAWTQYF
TRBV12-5	NA	TRBJ1-2	NA	TGTGCCAGCACCCAACGACAGGCCAATGGCTACACCTTC	CASTQRQANGYTF
TRBV15	NA	TRBJ1-6	NA	TGTGCCACCAGCAGAGATTGGGCAAGCTATAATTCACCCCTCCACTTT	CATSRDWASYNSPLHF
TRBV30	NA	TRBJ2-3	NA	TGTGCCTGGAGTGGGGCCGGGACGCAGTATTTT	CAWSGAGTQYF
TRBV6-8	medium-sized	TRBJ2-6	NA	TGTGCCATCCGCGACAGTATCTCTGGGGCCAACGTCCTGACTTTC	CAIRDSISGANVLTF
TRBV28	NA	TRBJ1-5	NA	TGTGCCAGCTCACCGTTGGCAGGGTACCAGCCCCAGCATTTT	CASSPLAGYQPQHF
TRBV11-3	NA	TRBJ1-5	TRBD1	TGTGCCAGCAGCTCCACCGGGACAGCCGATCAGCCCCAGCATTTT	CASSSTGTADQPQHF
TRBV6-8	NA	TRBJ2-1	NA	TGTGCCATGCCTTCAACCCACAATGAGCAGTTCTTC	CAMPSTHNEQFF
TRBV28	NA	TRBJ2-3	TRBD1	TGTGCCAGCAGTTTCCATTCTAGACAGGGCCTTAGCACAGATACGCAGTATTTT	CASSFHSRQGLSTDTQYF
TRBV6-8	NA	TRBJ2-6	TRBD1	TGTGCCAGCAGTTACTCTCAGGGGGCGGGCGGGGCCAACGTCCTGACTTTC	CASSYSQGAGGANVLTF
TRBV11-3	many	TRBJ1-1	NA	TGTGCCAGCAGCTTGGGGGGCGGGAACACTGAAGCTTTCTTT	CASSLGGGNTEAFF
TRBV9	medium-sized	TRBJ1-6	NA	TGTGCCAGCAGCGTAGAGGGGGTTCTGAATTCACCCCTCCACTTT	CASSVEGVLNSPLHF
TRBV6-8	few	TRBJ2-7	NA	TGTGCCAGCAGCCTTACACGTCAGGGGCGTGGGTTACACGAGCAGTACTTC	CASSLTRQGRGLHEQYF
TRBV6-8	few	TRBJ2-7	NA	TGTGCCAGCAGTTACTCTGGGGCGATGAGGACTTCTGAGCAGTACTTC	CASSYSGAMRTSEQYF
TRBV18	once	TRBJ2-7	NA	TGTGCCAGCTCGCAGGACTCCTACGAGCAGTACTTC	CASSQDSYEQYF
TRBV15	NA	TRBJ1-4	TRBD1	TGTGCCACCAGCGCCCCGGGACAGGGGGATGAAAAACTGTTTTTT	CATSAPGQGDEKLFF
TRBV10-2	once	TRBJ2-7	NA	TGCGCCAGCAGTGATGGGGACCCGGCAATATACGAGCAGTACTTC	CASSDGDPAIYEQYF
TRBV19	once	TRBJ2-7	NA	TGTGCCAGTAGTTGGAAAGGCGAGCAGTACTTC	CASSWKGEQYF
TRBV5-1	once	TRBJ1-6	TRBD1	TGCGCCAGCAGCTTCACAGGGGAGAATTCACCCCTCCACTTT	CASSFTGENSPLHF
TRBV9	few	TRBJ2-2	TRBD2	TGTGCCAGCAGCGTGCCAGCGGGGGGGCCCGGCGGGGAGCTGTTTTTT	CASSVPAGGPGGELFF
TRBV6-1	medium-sized	TRBJ2-7	NA	TGTGCCAGCAGTGAAGCGGGCAGCGAGGGGTACGAGCAGTACTTC	CASSEAGSEGYEQYF
TRBV28	NA	TRBJ2-3	TRBD2	TGTGCCAGCAGACCCCTTTTGGAGCGGGGGACAGATACGCAGTATTTT	CASRPLLERGTDTQYF
TRBV18	NA	TRBJ1-3	NA	TGTGCCAGCTCAAGGCCGGGGCTTGCTGGAAACACCATATATTTT	CASSRPGLAGNTIYF
TRBV2	NA	TRBJ2-1	NA	TGTGCCAGCAGTCCACAAAGCACGTTAGCATCTGAGCAGTTCTTC	CASSPQSTLASEQFF
TRBV30	NA	TRBJ1-1	TRBD1	TGTGCCTGGAGTGTAGCGACAGGGGGCGCGTCTTTCTTT	CAWSVATGGASFF
TRBV28	NA	TRBJ2-5	NA	TGTGCCAGCACCGGCCTAAATTGGGGGGTTGCAGGAGAGACCCAGTACTTC	CASTGLNWGVAGETQYF
TRBV5-1	NA	TRBJ1-6	NA	TGCGCCAGCACACCGGGATTATATAATTCACCCCTCCACTTT	CASTPGLYNSPLHF
TRBV14	NA	TRBJ2-1	NA	TGTGCCAGCAGCCAAGGCAGGGGGGGGTCCTACAATGAGCAGTTCTTC	CASSQGRGGSYNEQFF
TRBV19	once	TRBJ2-5	NA	TGTGCCAGTAGGAGGTCTGGGGGGCGCGGTGAGACCCAGTACTTC	CASRRSGGRGETQYF
TRBV6-8	NA	TRBJ2-7	NA	TGTGCCAGCAGTTACTCGATGGGGACGGCCATCTACGAGCAGTACTTC	CASSYSMGTAIYEQYF
TRBV11-3	few	TRBJ1-5	NA	TGTGCCAGCAGCCACCCGGACAGAGGCAATCAGCCCCAGCATTTT	CASSHPDRGNQPQHF
TRBV6-8	few	TRBJ2-7	NA	TGTGCCATCAATTCAGGGGACCACGAGCAGTACTTC	CAINSGDHEQYF
TRBV6-8	NA	TRBJ1-1	TRBD1	TGTGCCAGCAGATCCCAGGGGGCGCAAGCTTTCTTT	CASRSQGAQAFF
TRBV18	NA	TRBJ2-5	NA	TGTGCCAGCTCACCAGGGGCCCCACCAAGAGAGACCCAGTACTTC	CASSPGAPPRETQYF
TRBV6-8	many	TRBJ1-6	NA	TGTGCCAGCAGGCCCGGGACACAGAATTCACCCCTCCACTTT	CASRPGTQNSPLHF
TRBV1	many	TRBJ2-7	NA	TGCGCCAGCAGCCAAAGGACGGGACAGGGTAAGGGAGTGGAGTACTTC	CASSQRTGQGKGVEYF
TRBV10-3	NA	TRBJ1-3	NA	TGTGCCATCAGTGAGTCAGGGCACGGAAACACCATATATTTT	CAISESGHGNTIYF
TRBV6-8	NA	TRBJ1-2	TRBD1	TGTGCCAGCAGCATCGACAGGGCGAATGGCTACACCTTC	CASSIDRANGYTF
TRBV6-1	hyperexpanded	TRBJ1-1	NA	TGTGCCAGCAGTGAAGGGACAGTTGGCGACACTGAAGCTTTCTTT	CASSEGTVGDTEAFF
TRBV28	NA	TRBJ1-1	NA	TGTGCCAGCAGTCCTCCCCCGATACACCGCACTGAAGCTTTCTTT	CASSPPPIHRTEAFF
TRBV7-7	many	TRBJ1-2	NA	TGTGCCAGCAGCTTAGGCGGTGGGGTAAGAGGCTACACCTTC	CASSLGGGVRGYTF
TRBV28	NA	TRBJ2-5	NA	TGTGCCAGCAAAACCAGCTGGACGGACCCAACCTATATGGTGGAGACCCAGTACTTC	CASKTSWTDPTYMVETQYF